These T cell receptor beta chains were read from a single sample in a study of control samples from healthy donors and cancer patients. Using immunoSEQ multiplex PCR, the repertoire was profiled, and TCRdb retains in-frame clones only, with some absent. The sample shows tens of thousands of clones, roughly 90% of them seen only once. Input material: PBMCs. The origin of the receptors is a man between 60 and 70 years old with head and neck cancer. The CDR3 runs from the conserved cysteine through the conserved F or W. A D gene is named only where the DNA matches it firmly. The size entry is marked missing in some rows and otherwise reads once, few, many or a size class.

J	D	V	length	size	CDR3	DNA
TRBJ1-1	NA	TRBV5-6	12	NA	CASSFGGSEAFF	TGTGCCAGCAGCTTTGGGGGCTCTGAAGCTTTCTTT
TRBJ2-6	NA	TRBV28	14	NA	CASSQVSGANVLTF	TGTGCCAGCAGCCAAGTCTCTGGGGCCAACGTCCTGACTTTC
TRBJ1-6	NA	TRBV2	14	NA	CASVALSNNSPLHF	TGTGCCAGCGTCGCATTAAGTAATAATTCACCCCTCCACTTT
TRBJ1-2	TRBD1	TRBV27	18	NA	CASSYSKTGTATNYGYTF	TGTGCCAGCAGTTACTCAAAAACCGGGACAGCAACTAACTATGGCTACACCTTC
TRBJ2-7	NA	TRBV6-5	15	NA	CASSYNSDSSYEQYF	TGTGCCAGCAGTTACAACAGCGATAGCTCCTACGAGCAGTACTTC
TRBJ1-2	NA	TRBV2	13	once	CASSQTPGDGYTF	TGTGCCAGCAGCCAAACCCCAGGTGATGGCTACACCTTC
TRBJ2-3	TRBD1	TRBV24-1	13	NA	CATEGQSTDTQYF	TGTGCCACCGAGGGACAGTCCACAGATACGCAGTATTTT
TRBJ2-3	TRBD1	TRBV24-1	16	NA	CATSGTGTGVYDTQYF	TGTGCCACCAGTGGGACCGGGACAGGGGTTTACGATACGCAGTATTTT
TRBJ2-3	NA	TRBV18	14	NA	CASSPPARADTQYF	TGTGCCAGCTCACCCCCCGCGAGGGCCGATACGCAGTATTTT
TRBJ2-7	TRBD2	TRBV3-1/TRBV3-2	16	NA	CASSQDPAGSSYEQYF	TGTGCCAGCAGCCAAGATCCAGCGGGGAGCTCCTACGAGCAGTACTTC
TRBJ1-5	NA	TRBV19	14	NA	CASTPGRDRRTQHF	TGTGCCAGTACCCCCGGACGGGACCGCCGGACCCAGCATTTT
TRBJ1-2	NA	TRBV3-1/TRBV3-2	12	NA	CASSSGNYGYTF	TGTGCCAGCAGTTCGGGAAACTATGGCTACACCTTC
TRBJ2-1	NA	TRBV19	17	NA	CASSTLQTSIGANEQFF	TGTGCCAGTAGTACCCTTCAAACTAGTATTGGGGCCAATGAGCAGTTCTTC
TRBJ2-7	NA	TRBV7-9	14	NA	CASSPWTENAEQYF	TGTGCCAGCAGCCCTTGGACAGAAAATGCCGAGCAGTACTTC
TRBJ2-7	NA	TRBV5-1	14	NA	CASSPLGGTYEQYF	TGCGCCAGCAGCCCTCTGGGCGGAACCTACGAGCAGTACTTC
TRBJ2-5	NA	TRBV6-2/TRBV6-3	11	NA	CASSRQETQYF	TGTGCCAGCAGTCGCCAAGAGACCCAGTACTTC
TRBJ1-2	TRBD1	TRBV6-2/TRBV6-3	16	NA	CASSNPGQGIIGGYTF	TGTGCCAGCAGCAACCCGGGACAGGGTATTATCGGGGGCTACACCTTC
TRBJ1-5	NA	TRBV6-2/TRBV6-3	14	NA	CASSLLYSNQPQHF	TGTGCCAGCAGCCTTCTTTATAGCAATCAGCCCCAGCATTTT
TRBJ2-1	NA	TRBV7-9	16	few	CASSLAGRDNHNEQFF	TGTGCCAGCAGCTTAGCGGGACGGGATAACCACAATGAGCAGTTCTTC
TRBJ2-1	NA	TRBV29-1	15	NA	CSVEDPRGLGNEQFF	TGCAGCGTTGAAGATCCCAGGGGTTTAGGCAATGAGCAGTTCTTC
TRBJ2-1	TRBD1	TRBV9	17	NA	CASSVKDFGTGINEQFF	TGTGCCAGCAGCGTCAAAGACTTCGGGACAGGGATCAATGAGCAGTTCTTC
TRBJ2-1	TRBD2	TRBV6-5	15	once	CASTISGDSYNEQFF	TGTGCCAGCACCATCAGCGGGGACTCCTACAATGAGCAGTTCTTC
TRBJ1-4	TRBD1	TRBV19	13	NA	CASSRDRGEKLFF	TGTGCCAGTAGTAGAGACAGGGGTGAAAAACTGTTTTTT
TRBJ2-7	TRBD1	TRBV6-5	14	NA	CASRPTGRAYEQYF	TGTGCCAGCAGACCGACAGGGAGAGCCTACGAGCAGTACTTC
TRBJ2-1	NA	TRBV4-2	16	NA	CASSPHMAVPYNEQFF	TGTGCCAGCAGCCCCCATATGGCGGTGCCCTACAATGAGCAGTTCTTC
TRBJ2-7	TRBD2	TRBV7-7	16	NA	CASSLPISGNFNEQYF	TGTGCCAGCAGCTTACCGATTAGCGGGAATTTCAACGAGCAGTACTTC
TRBJ2-5	TRBD1	TRBV29-1	17	NA	CSALPPPGQGSQETQYF	TGCAGCGCTCTTCCCCCGCCGGGACAGGGTTCACAAGAGACCCAGTACTTC
TRBJ2-1	NA	TRBV6-2/TRBV6-3	13	NA	CASSYGPYNEQFF	TGTGCCAGCAGTTACGGACCATACAATGAGCAGTTCTTC
TRBJ2-3	NA	TRBV6-1	18	NA	CASSEGGGGTSSTDTQYF	TGTGCCAGCAGTGAAGGGGGCGGTGGTACCTCTAGCACAGATACGCAGTATTTT
TRBJ1-2	TRBD1	TRBV19	16	NA	CASSIETGYSNYGYTF	TGTGCCAGTAGTATCGAGACAGGGTACTCGAACTATGGCTACACCTTC
TRBJ2-7	TRBD1	TRBV5-1	15	NA	CASSVGQIPTYEQYF	TGCGCCAGCAGCGTGGGACAGATTCCAACCTACGAGCAGTACTTC
TRBJ1-1	NA	TRBV2	15	NA	CASSDASGKNTEAFF	TGTGCCAGCAGTGACGCGAGCGGGAAGAACACTGAAGCTTTCTTT
TRBJ2-7	TRBD1	TRBV29-1	12	NA	CSVRRDSYEQYF	TGCAGCGTACGCCGGGACAGTTACGAGCAGTACTTC
TRBJ1-4	NA	TRBV3-1/TRBV3-2	15	NA	CASSQTGGTNEKLFF	TGTGCCAGCAGCCAAACGGGGGGGACTAATGAAAAACTGTTTTTT
TRBJ1-4	NA	TRBV7-9	15	NA	CASSLAVATNEKLFF	TGTGCCAGCAGCTTAGCGGTTGCAACTAATGAAAAACTGTTTTTT
TRBJ1-4	NA	TRBV19	15	NA	CASSMQSATNEKLFF	TGTGCCAGTAGTATGCAGTCTGCAACTAATGAAAAACTGTTTTTT
TRBJ2-1	TRBD2	TRBV10-3	16	NA	CAIRGTSGGAYNEQFF	TGTGCCATCAGAGGAACTAGCGGGGGGGCCTACAATGAGCAGTTCTTC
TRBJ2-5	NA	TRBV7-2	13	NA	CASSLVLQETQYF	TGTGCCAGCAGCTTAGTCCTTCAAGAGACCCAGTACTTC
TRBJ2-3	NA	TRBV11-2	13	once	CASRATRTDAQYF	TGTGCCAGCAGGGCCACTCGAACAGATGCGCAGTATTTT
TRBJ1-2	TRBD1	TRBV6-5	15	NA	CASSWAGTGNYGYTF	TGTGCCAGCAGTTGGGCCGGGACAGGGAACTATGGCTACACCTTC
TRBJ2-2	TRBD1	TRBV4-3	14	NA	CASSQDRDVGELFF	TGCGCCAGCAGCCAGGACAGGGACGTCGGGGAGCTGTTTTTT
TRBJ2-3	TRBD2	TRBV14	16	once	CASSPLAGDGTDTQYF	TGTGCCAGCAGCCCGTTAGCGGGAGATGGAACAGATACGCAGTATTTT
TRBJ1-6	NA	TRBV4-1	15	NA	CASSQGGSYYSPLHF	TGCGCCAGCAGCCAAGGAGGTAGTTATTATTCACCCCTCCACTTT
TRBJ2-6	NA	TRBV6-6	16	NA	CASSYPRAGGANVLTF	TGTGCCAGCAGTTACCCCAGGGCCGGGGGGGCCAACGTCCTGACTTTC
TRBJ2-1	TRBD2	TRBV4-1	17	once	CASSQQPGTSGGVGQFF	TGCGCCAGCAGCCAACAACCCGGGACTAGCGGGGGGGTAGGGCAGTTCTTC
TRBJ1-2	TRBD1	TRBV19	13	NA	CASRSGQERGYTF	TGTGCCAGTAGGAGCGGACAGGAAAGGGGCTACACCTTC
TRBJ1-2	TRBD1	TRBV5-5	14	NA	CASSLVRGYYGYTF	TGTGCCAGCAGCTTGGTCAGGGGGTACTATGGCTACACCTTC
TRBJ1-1	TRBD1	TRBV30	13	NA	CAWSEGARTEAFF	TGTGCCTGGAGTGAGGGGGCGCGCACTGAAGCTTTCTTT
TRBJ2-2	TRBD1	TRBV10-3	14	NA	CAISRQGYTGELFF	TGTGCCATCAGTCGACAGGGATACACCGGGGAGCTGTTTTTT
TRBJ2-3	NA	TRBV5-1	16	NA	CASSSTQGSGTDTQYF	TGCGCCAGCAGCTCTACACAGGGTAGTGGCACAGATACGCAGTATTTT
TRBJ1-4	NA	TRBV4-2	16	NA	CASTQGGNPANEKLFF	TGTGCCAGCACCCAGGGAGGGAACCCCGCTAATGAAAAACTGTTTTTT
TRBJ2-1	NA	TRBV4-3	15	NA	CASSQEGRGSGEQFF	TGCGCCAGCAGCCAGGAGGGCAGGGGCAGCGGTGAGCAGTTCTTC
TRBJ1-1	NA	TRBV10-3	15	NA	CAISDASEGLPEAFF	TGTGCCATCAGTGATGCCTCGGAGGGTTTGCCTGAAGCTTTCTTT
TRBJ1-6	NA	TRBV28	14	NA	CASSFGTYNSPLHF	TGTGCCAGCAGTTTTGGGACTTACAATTCACCCCTCCACTTT
TRBJ1-1	NA	TRBV11-2	14	NA	CASSLERLNTEAFF	TGTGCCAGCAGCTTAGAACGGCTGAACACTGAAGCTTTCTTT